The text below deals with one T cell receptor beta chain. V was pared by 6 bases and J by 13 bases, with 16 bases between. CDR1 SEHNR and CDR2 FQNEAQ come from the germline V gene (reference sequence). The CDR3 runs 12 residues. This record belongs to a study of blood T cells in healthy people across ages. A second PCR of 7 to 11 cycles used a sample-barcoded 5' primer and a J-beta primer mix. Via MiXCR, TCRdb re-called the 5' RACE reads, giving one row per CDR3 protein. The table shows some 940,000 distinct CDR3 sequences, with 25% to 35% occurring only once. Healthy Caucasians from Russia aged roughly 6 to 95 served as donors. At least 7 million PBMCs were isolated per sample. These sequences were also reported in another study, on T cells of mothers and their children. From that paper: The donors comprised five or six children and their three healthy Caucasian mothers.

The source material was blood. The receptor was derived from a woman aged 40 to 50 in good health. This chain uses TRBV7-9 with TRBJ2-4; D not resolved. DNA of the CDR3: TGTGCCAGCAGTTCAGTGCCTAATGAGCAGTACTTC. The encoded protein is CASSSVPNEQYF.